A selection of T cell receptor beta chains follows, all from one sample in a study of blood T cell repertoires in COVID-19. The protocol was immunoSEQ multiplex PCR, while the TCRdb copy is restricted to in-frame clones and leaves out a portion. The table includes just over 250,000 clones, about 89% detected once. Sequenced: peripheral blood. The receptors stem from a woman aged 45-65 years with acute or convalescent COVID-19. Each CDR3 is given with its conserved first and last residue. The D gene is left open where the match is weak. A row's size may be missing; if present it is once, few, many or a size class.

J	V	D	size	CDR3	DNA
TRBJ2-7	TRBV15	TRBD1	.	CATSKGDRAGDEQYF	TGTGCCACCAGCAAGGGTGACAGGGCCGGGGACGAGCAGTACTTC
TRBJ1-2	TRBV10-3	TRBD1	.	CAISDQGVGGYTF	TGTGCCATCAGTGACCAGGGGGTGGGTGGCTACACCTTC
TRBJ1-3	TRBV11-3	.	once	CASSRDGLDSGNTIYF	TGTGCCAGCAGCCGAGACGGGTTAGACTCTGGAAACACCATATATTTT
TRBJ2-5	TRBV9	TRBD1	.	CASSPDRVQETQYF	TGTGCCAGCAGCCCAGACAGGGTCCAAGAGACCCAGTACTTC
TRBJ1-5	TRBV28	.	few	CASSLLGREQPQHF	TGTGCCAGCAGCCTGCTGGGGAGGGAACAGCCCCAGCATTTT
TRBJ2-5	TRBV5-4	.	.	CASSLGGHDPQETQYF	TGTGCCAGCAGCTTGGGAGGACACGACCCCCAAGAGACCCAGTACTTC
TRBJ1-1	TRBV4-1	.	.	CASSPPPGTEAFF	TGCGCCAGCAGCCCCCCTCCCGGCACTGAAGCTTTCTTT
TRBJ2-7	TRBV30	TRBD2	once	CASQSPYPLAGGYEQYF	TGTGCCTCCCAATCCCCATATCCACTAGCGGGAGGTTACGAGCAGTACTTC
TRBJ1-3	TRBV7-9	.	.	CASSIKEGNTIYF	TGTGCCAGCAGCATAAAGGAGGGAAACACCATATATTTT
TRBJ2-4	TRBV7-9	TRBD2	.	CASSWTSGRGWDIQYF	TGTGCCAGCAGCTGGACTAGCGGGAGAGGATGGGACATTCAGTACTTC
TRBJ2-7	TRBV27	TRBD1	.	CASSLLQGVEQYF	TGTGCCAGCAGCCTGTTACAGGGGGTAGAGCAGTACTTC
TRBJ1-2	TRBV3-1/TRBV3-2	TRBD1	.	CASSWDRAGYTF	TGTGCCAGCAGCTGGGACAGAGCGGGCTACACCTTC
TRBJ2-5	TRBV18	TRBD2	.	CASSPRLAELGTQYF	TGTGCCAGCTCACCAAGACTAGCGGAACTAGGAACCCAGTACTTC
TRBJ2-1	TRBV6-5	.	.	CASSYERVSYNEQFF	TGTGCCAGCAGTTACGAGCGGGTCTCCTACAATGAGCAGTTCTTC
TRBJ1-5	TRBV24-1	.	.	CATSGRGGEGDYRNQPQHF	TGTGCCACCAGTGGACGGGGCGGGGAGGGGGACTATCGCAATCAGCCCCAGCATTTT
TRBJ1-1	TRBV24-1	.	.	CATSEGTSEAFF	TGTGCCACCAGTGAGGGGACAAGTGAAGCTTTCTTT
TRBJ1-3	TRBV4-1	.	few	CASSQAGSGNTIYF	TGCGCCAGCAGCCAAGCCGGCTCTGGAAACACCATATATTTT
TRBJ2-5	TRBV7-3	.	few	CASSPGTGETQYF	TGTGCCAGCAGCCCAGGGACTGGCGAGACCCAGTACTTC
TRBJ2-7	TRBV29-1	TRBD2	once	CSVERSGLGDPYEQYF	TGCAGCGTTGAGCGGAGCGGACTAGGCGACCCCTACGAGCAGTACTTC
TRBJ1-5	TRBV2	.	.	CASSAWTGNQPQHF	TGTGCCAGCAGTGCATGGACGGGGAATCAGCCCCAGCATTTT
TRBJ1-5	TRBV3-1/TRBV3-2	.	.	CASSHPGESQHF	TGTGCCAGCAGCCATCCAGGGGAGTCCCAGCATTTT
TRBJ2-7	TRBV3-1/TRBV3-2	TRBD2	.	CASSQVGLASEQYF	TGTGCCAGCAGCCAAGTCGGACTAGCTAGCGAGCAGTACTTC
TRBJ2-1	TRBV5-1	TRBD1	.	CASSLTGVFRDEQFF	TGCGCCAGCAGCCTGACAGGGGTCTTCCGCGATGAGCAGTTCTTC
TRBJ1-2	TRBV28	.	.	CASSFADTFYGYTF	TGTGCCAGCAGTTTCGCCGACACCTTCTATGGCTACACCTTC
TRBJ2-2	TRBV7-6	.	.	CASSSLGVAGELFF	TGTGCCAGCAGCTCCCTCGGGGTCGCAGGGGAGCTGTTTTTT
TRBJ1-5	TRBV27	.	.	CASRLGQQPQHF	TGTGCCAGCAGGCTTGGACAACAGCCCCAGCATTTT
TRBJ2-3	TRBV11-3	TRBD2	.	CASSFGLAVGTDTQYF	TGTGCCAGCAGCTTCGGACTAGCGGTAGGCACAGATACGCAGTATTTT
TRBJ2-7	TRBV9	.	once	CASSVEQGLTYEQYF	TGTGCCAGCAGCGTAGAACAGGGCCTAACCTACGAGCAGTACTTC
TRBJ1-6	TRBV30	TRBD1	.	CAWSEGQGANSPLHF	TGTGCCTGGAGTGAGGGACAGGGGGCGAATTCACCCCTCCACTTT
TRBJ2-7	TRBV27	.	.	CASSLKTASYEQYF	TGTGCCAGCAGTTTGAAGACAGCCTCCTACGAGCAGTACTTC
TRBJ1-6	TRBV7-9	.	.	CASSLSLNSPLHF	TGTGCCAGCAGCTTGTCACTAAATTCACCCCTCCACTTT
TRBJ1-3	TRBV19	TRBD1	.	CASSIAGTGAIVYF	TGTGCCAGTAGTATCGCCGGGACAGGTGCCATTGTATATTTT
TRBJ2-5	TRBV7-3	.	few	CASSLGSGSPGETQYF	TGTGCCAGCAGCTTAGGTAGCGGATCCCCCGGGGAGACCCAGTACTTC
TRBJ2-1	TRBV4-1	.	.	CASSQDRASSYNEQFF	TGCGCCAGCAGCCAAGATCGCGCAAGCTCCTACAATGAGCAGTTCTTC
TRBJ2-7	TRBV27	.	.	CASSLSATRGQSYEQYF	TGTGCCAGCAGTTTATCGGCGACCCGCGGACAGTCCTACGAGCAGTACTTC
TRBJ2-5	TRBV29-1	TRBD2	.	CSAPVREGIFQETQYF	TGCAGCGCCCCGGTCAGGGAGGGGATCTTCCAAGAGACCCAGTACTTC
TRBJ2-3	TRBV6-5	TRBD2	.	CASSSAGGTQYF	TGTGCCAGCAGTTCAGCGGGAGGAACGCAGTATTTT
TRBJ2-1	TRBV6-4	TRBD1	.	CASSIDRGGYNEQFF	TGTGCCAGCAGCATTGACAGGGGGGGGTACAATGAGCAGTTCTTC
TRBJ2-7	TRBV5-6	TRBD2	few	CASRLAGRGDEQYF	TGTGCCAGCAGGCTAGCGGGGCGTGGTGACGAGCAGTACTTC
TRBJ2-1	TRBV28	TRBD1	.	CASSLFGGDSRTNEQFF	TGTGCCAGCAGTTTATTCGGTGGGGACAGTCGTACCAATGAGCAGTTCTTC
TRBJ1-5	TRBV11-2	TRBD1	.	CASSLDTGGFGNQPQHF	TGTGCCAGCAGCTTAGACACAGGGGGCTTCGGCAATCAGCCCCAGCATTTT
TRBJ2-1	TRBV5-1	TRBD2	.	CASSSWTSGNNEQFF	TGCGCCAGCAGCTCCTGGACTAGCGGGAACAATGAGCAGTTCTTC
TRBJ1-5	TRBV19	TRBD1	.	CASSRDRDQPQHF	TGTGCCAGTAGCCGGGACAGGGATCAGCCCCAGCATTTT
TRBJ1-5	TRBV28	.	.	CASRTSKRGNMGNQPQHF	TGTGCCAGCAGAACCTCCAAACGGGGGAATATGGGGAATCAGCCCCAGCATTTT
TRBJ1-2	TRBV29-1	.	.	CSVEDYGQSEGYTF	TGCAGCGTTGAAGATTATGGACAGTCGGAAGGCTACACCTTC